This TCR beta chain was found in a study of T cells in Graves' hyperthyroidism and ophthalmopathy. Study outcomes and limitations: Among thyroid clonotypes expanded above 0.001, most also appeared in blood.

This clonotype was seen at least ten times. Its target is not known. Graves' hyperthyroidism was deemed stable given no ophthalmopathy progression within 18 months. Using around 10 ml of fresh peripheral blood, PBMCs were prepared. RNA transcripts provided the source from which TCR beta CDR3 regions were amplified. When the TCR CDR3 underwent first-round RT-PCR, the HTBI primer set was used. TCRdb reprocessed the multiplex PCR reads via MiXCR and lists one record per CDR3 protein. The repertoire holds 600,000 to 650,000 distinct CDR3 sequences, with under 20% as singletons. Sequenced sample: blood. The receptor was derived from a woman aged 30 to 39 with Graves' hyperthyroidism.

CDR3 residues: CASSLRGSLHF. The CDR3 DNA is TGTGCCAGCAGTTTAAGGGGGAGCCTCCACTTT. The chain is built from TRBV28 and TRBJ1-6; TRBD1 is a possible D gene (6 bases). V lost 2 bases, J lost 15 bases, and 8 bases lay in between. Germline V gene data show CDR1 as MDHEN and CDR2 as SYDVKM. This CDR3 region has 11 residues.